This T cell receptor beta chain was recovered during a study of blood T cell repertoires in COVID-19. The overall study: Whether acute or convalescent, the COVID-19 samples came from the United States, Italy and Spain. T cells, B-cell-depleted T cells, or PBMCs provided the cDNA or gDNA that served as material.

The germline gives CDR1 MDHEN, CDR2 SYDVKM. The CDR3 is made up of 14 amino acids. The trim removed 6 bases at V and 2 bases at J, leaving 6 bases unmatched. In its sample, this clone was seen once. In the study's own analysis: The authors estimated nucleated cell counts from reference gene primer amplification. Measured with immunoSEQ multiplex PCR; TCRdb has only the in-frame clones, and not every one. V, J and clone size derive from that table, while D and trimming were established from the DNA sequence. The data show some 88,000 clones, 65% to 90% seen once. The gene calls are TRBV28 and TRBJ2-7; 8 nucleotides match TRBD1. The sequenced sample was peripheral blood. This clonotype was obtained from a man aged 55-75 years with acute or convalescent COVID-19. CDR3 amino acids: CASRPGQAAYEQYF. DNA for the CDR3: TGTGCCAGCAGACCGGGACAGGCAGCCTACGAGCAGTACTTC.